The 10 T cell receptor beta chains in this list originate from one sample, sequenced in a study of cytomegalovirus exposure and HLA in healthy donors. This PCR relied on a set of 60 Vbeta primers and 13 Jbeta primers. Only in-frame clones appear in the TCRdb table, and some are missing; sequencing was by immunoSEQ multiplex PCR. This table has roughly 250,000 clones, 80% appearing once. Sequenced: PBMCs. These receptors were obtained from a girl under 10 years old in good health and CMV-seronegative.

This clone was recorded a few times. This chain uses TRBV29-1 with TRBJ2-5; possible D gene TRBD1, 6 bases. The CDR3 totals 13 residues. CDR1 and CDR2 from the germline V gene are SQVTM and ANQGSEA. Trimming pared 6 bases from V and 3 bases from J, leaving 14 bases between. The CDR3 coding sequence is TGCAGCGTCCGTCCTCAGGGGAAAGAGACCCAGTACTTC. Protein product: CSVRPQGKETQYF.

The CDR3 coding sequence is TGTGCCAGCAGCTTAAGTCTAGCGGGGTGGGATGAGCAGTTCTTC. It translates to CASSLSLAGWDEQFF. The chain combines TRBV13 with TRBJ2-1; 9 bases align to TRBD2. This CDR3 has 15 residues. Germline V CDR1 and CDR2: PRHDT, FYEKMQ (reference sequence). J was trimmed by 8 bases and V by 2 bases; bases with no gene match: 7.

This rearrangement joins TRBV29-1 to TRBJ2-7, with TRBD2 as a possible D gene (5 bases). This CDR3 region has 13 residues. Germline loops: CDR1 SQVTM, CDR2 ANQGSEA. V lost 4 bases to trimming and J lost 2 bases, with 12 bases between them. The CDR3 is CSVVPDGTYEQYF. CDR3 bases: TGCAGCGTTGTCCCGGACGGGACCTACGAGCAGTACTTC.

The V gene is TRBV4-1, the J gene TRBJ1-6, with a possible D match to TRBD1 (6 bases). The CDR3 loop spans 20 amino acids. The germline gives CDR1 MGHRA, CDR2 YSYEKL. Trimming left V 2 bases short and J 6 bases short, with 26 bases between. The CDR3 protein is CASSQLRPTGTPQVNSPLHF. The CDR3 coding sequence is TGCGCCAGCAGCCAATTACGTCCGACCGGGACACCTCAGGTTAATTCACCCCTCCACTTT.

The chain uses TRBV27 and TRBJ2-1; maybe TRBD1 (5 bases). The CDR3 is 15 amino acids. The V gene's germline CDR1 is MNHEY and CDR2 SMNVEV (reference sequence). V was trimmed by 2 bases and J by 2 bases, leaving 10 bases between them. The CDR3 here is CASSLGRATYNEQFF. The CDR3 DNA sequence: TGTGCCAGCAGTTTAGGCAGGGCTACCTACAATGAGCAGTTCTTC.

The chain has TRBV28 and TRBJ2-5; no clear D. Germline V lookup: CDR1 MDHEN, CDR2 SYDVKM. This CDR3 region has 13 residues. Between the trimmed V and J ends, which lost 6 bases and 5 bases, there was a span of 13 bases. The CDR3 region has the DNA TGTGCCAGCAGAGCCGAGGTTGTGGAGACCCAGTACTTC. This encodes CASRAEVVETQYF.

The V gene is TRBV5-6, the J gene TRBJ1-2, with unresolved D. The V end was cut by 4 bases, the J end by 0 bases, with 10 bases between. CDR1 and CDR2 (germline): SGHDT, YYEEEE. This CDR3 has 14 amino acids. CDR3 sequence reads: CASSLVSSNYGYTF. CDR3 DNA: TGTGCCAGCAGCCTCGTCAGTTCTAACTATGGCTACACCTTC.

This CDR3 reads CASSSSGTGGLEQFF. The CDR3 region has the DNA TGTGCCAGCAGCTCCTCCGGGACAGGGGGGCTTGAGCAGTTCTTC. This chain joins TRBV28 and TRBJ2-1, with TRBD1 matching 11 bases. The CDR3 extends over 15 amino acids. Germline V gene lookup returns CDR1 MDHEN and CDR2 SYDVKM. V was pared by 6 bases and J by 9 bases, with 10 bases of the junction left unmatched. Based on the CDR3 plus reference TRBV28 and TRBJ2-1, the full variable domain is DVKVTQSSRYLVKRTGEKVFLECVQDMDHENMFWYRQDPGLGLRLIYFSYDVKMKEKGDIPEGYSVSREKKERFSLILESASTNQTSMYLCASSSSGTGGLEQFFGPGTRLTVL.

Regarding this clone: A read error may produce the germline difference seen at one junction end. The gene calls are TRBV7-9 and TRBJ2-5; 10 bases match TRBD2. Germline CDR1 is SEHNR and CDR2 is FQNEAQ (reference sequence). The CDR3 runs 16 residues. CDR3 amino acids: CSSSPPGGLARETQYF. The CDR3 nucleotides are TGTTCCAGCAGCCCCCCCGGGGGACTAGCGAGGGAGACCCAGTACTTC.

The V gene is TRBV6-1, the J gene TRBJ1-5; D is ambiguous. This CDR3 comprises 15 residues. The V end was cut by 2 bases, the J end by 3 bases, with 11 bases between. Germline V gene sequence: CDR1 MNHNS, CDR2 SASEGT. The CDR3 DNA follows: TGTGCCAGCAGTGAATCGGGAATGCCCAATCAGCCCCAGCATTTT. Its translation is CASSESGMPNQPQHF.